Shown below are 27 T cell receptor beta chains from a single sample sequenced in a study of technical replicates of blood from a few donors. Assay used: immunoSEQ multiplex PCR; TCRdb lists only in-frame clones, some missing. The sample carries just over 60,000 clones, roughly 86% recorded once. What was sequenced was PBMCs. These TCRs come from a human donor in good health. Some clones in this sample may be carry-over from other donors' samples.

The J gene is TRBJ2-3, the V gene TRBV30, with TRBD1 matching over 9 bases. Germline V lookup: CDR1 GTSNPN, CDR2 SVGIG (reference sequence). The ends lost 0 bases at V and 7 bases at J; junction bases unmatched: 5. The CDR3 contains 14 residues. CDR3 loop: CAWSVLGQGHTQYF. The CDR3 DNA reads TGTGCCTGGAGTGTACTGGGACAGGGCCATACGCAGTATTTT.

This clone appeared a single time. The chain couples TRBV2 to TRBJ2-3; D uncertain. The CDR3 extends over 13 amino acids. V lost 7 bases and J 2 bases, leaving 10 bases between the germline ends. From germline, CDR1 is SNHLY and CDR2 FYNNEI. This chain's CDR3 is CASNSRITDTQYF. In nucleotides, the CDR3 is TGTGCCAGCAACTCGCGGATCACAGATACGCAGTATTTT.

This clone appeared once. This chain connects TRBV6-5 to TRBJ1-2, with D possibly matching TRBD1 (5 bases). Per the germline V gene, CDR1 is MNHEY and CDR2 is SVGAGI. The CDR3 totals 14 residues. Trimming took 0 bases from V and 7 from J, leaving 12 bases between them. DNA of the CDR3: TGTGCCAGCAGTTACTCGACCTTAAGGGGTGGCTACACCTTC. Its translation is CASSYSTLRGGYTF.

The CDR3 DNA reads as TGTGCCAGCAGCTTAGGTGGGGGCTTCACTGAAGCTTTCTTT. It specifies CASSLGGGFTEAFF. The gene calls are TRBV7-6 and TRBJ1-1, with D maybe TRBD1 (6 bases). In germline, CDR1 is SGHVS, CDR2 FNYEAQ. This CDR3 is built from 14 residues. The germline V and J ends were trimmed by 1 base and 4 bases, with 10 bases remaining between them.

J is TRBJ1-2 and V is TRBV25-1; 7 bases are a match to TRBD1. This CDR3 has 13 residues. Trimming cost V 8 bases and J 7 bases; bases outside gene matches: 10. CDR1 MGHDK and CDR2 SYGVNS come from the germline V gene. Written as DNA, the CDR3 is TGTGCCAGCTTGAGACAGGGCGGCGGTGGCTACACCTTC. Amino acids: CASLRQGGGGYTF.

The chain joins TRBV7-2 to TRBJ2-5; 7 bases are a match to TRBD2. Germline values: CDR1 SGHTA, CDR2 FQGNSA. V was clipped by 5 bases and J by 7 bases; unmatched bases: 16. The CDR3 runs 16 residues. The CDR3 reads CASSPNSGNGWGTQYF. CDR3 sequence (DNA): TGTGCCAGCAGCCCAAACAGCGGGAACGGATGGGGGACCCAGTACTTC.

The chain has TRBV30 and TRBJ2-1, with 11 bases that match TRBD1. The germline CDR1 and CDR2 sequences are GTSNPN and SVGIG (reference sequence). The CDR3 sequence is 16 residues long. V shed 2 bases, J shed 3 bases, and the junction held 6 bases outside the gene matches. CDR3 coding DNA: TGTGCCTGGAGTACCAGGACAGGGGGCTACTACAATGAGCAGTTCTTC. It translates to CAWSTRTGGYYNEQFF.

The rearrangement joins TRBV27 to TRBJ2-7, with TRBD1 identical over 9 bases. J lost 6 bases, V lost 4 bases, and 13 bases had no gene match. Germline CDR1 is MNHEY and CDR2 is SMNVEV (reference sequence). The CDR3 contains 16 residues. The CDR3 reads CASSSRGTGTIFEQYF. The DNA for the CDR3 is TGTGCCAGCAGTTCCCGGGGGACAGGGACGATCTTCGAGCAGTACTTC.

In DNA form, the CDR3 reads TGCAGTGCTAAGCAAGCGGGAGGGCAGTACTTC. Protein: CSAKQAGGQYF. The rearrangement joins TRBV20-1 to TRBJ2-7; 9 nucleotides line up with TRBD2. From germline, CDR1 is DFQATT and CDR2 SNEGSKA (reference sequence). This CDR3 is 11 amino acids long. Trimming removed 4 bases from V and 9 bases from J; junction bases left unmatched: 4.

The CDR3 is CASNLGQGYEQYF. As DNA, the CDR3 is TGCGCCAGCAACCTAGGACAGGGCTACGAGCAGTACTTC. V is TRBV5-1 and J is TRBJ2-7; 8 bases align to TRBD1. Germline values: CDR1 SGHRS, CDR2 YFSETQ. Trimming cost V 6 bases and J 3 bases; bases outside gene matches: 5. The CDR3 sequence is 13 residues long.

The CDR3 is CASSDSSGSPREYF. The CDR3 coding sequence is TGTGCCAGCAGTGATTCTAGCGGGTCGCCCCGGGAGTACTTC. V gene TRBV2 combines with J gene TRBJ2-7; 8 bases match TRBD2. Germline values: CDR1 SNHLY, CDR2 FYNNEI. V shed 3 bases and J 11 bases; nucleotides not matched to a gene: 12. This CDR3 comprises 14 residues.

This clone was detected only a few times. DNA for the CDR3: TGTGCCAGCAGCTGGCAGGGATTGGGGGGCACTGAAGCTTTCTTT. It yields the protein CASSWQGLGGTEAFF. The V and J genes are TRBV5-5 and TRBJ1-1, with a weak D call TRBD1 (5 bases). The ends were cut back, 3 bases at V and 4 bases at J, with 16 bases in the middle. This CDR3 region has 15 residues. Germline lookup yields CDR1 SGHKS and CDR2 YYEKEE (reference sequence). The entire variable domain, with the rest obtained from reference TRBV5-5 and TRBJ1-1, is as follows: DAGVTQSPTHLIKTRGQQVTLRCSPISGHKSVSWYQQVLGQGPQFIFQYYEKEERGRGNFPDRFSARQFPNYSSELNVNALLLGDSALYLCASSWQGLGGTEAFFGQGTRLTVV.

This chain links TRBV7-9 with TRBJ2-1; 8 bases align to TRBD2. Germline trimming cut 4 bases from V and 1 base from J; bases unmatched to any gene: 6. Germline CDR1 is SEHNR and CDR2 is FQNEAQ (reference sequence). The CDR3 length is 16 residues. Written as DNA, the CDR3 is TGTGCCAGCAGCTCGTTCAGACTAGCGTCCTACAATGAGCAGTTCTTC. It encodes CASSSFRLASYNEQFF.

This clone was observed a single time. The chain combines TRBV7-8 with TRBJ2-2; TRBD1 might be the D (5 bases). This CDR3 is built from 14 residues. Germline CDR1 reads SGHVS; CDR2 reads FQNEAQ. Trimming took off 6 bases at V and 1 base at J, with 9 bases between the two ends. In nucleotides, the CDR3 is TGTGCCAGCAGGACAGACAGGAACACCGGGGAGCTGTTTTTT. Its protein product is CASRTDRNTGELFF. Full variable domain (missing parts from reference TRBV7-8 and TRBJ2-2): GAGVSQSPRYKVAKRGQDVALRCDPISGHVSLFWYQQALGQGPEFLTYFQNEAQLDKSGLPSDRFFAERPEGSVSTLKIQRTQQEDSAVYLCASRTDRNTGELFFGEGSRLTVL.

In its sample, this clone was seen a few times. The chain uses TRBV13 and TRBJ2-1; possibly TRBD1 for D (5 bases). The CDR3 sequence is 15 residues long. Germline V lookup: CDR1 PRHDT, CDR2 FYEKMQ (reference sequence). Deletions cut 1 base from V and 9 bases from J, with 16 bases between. Here the CDR3 reads CASSLEGQGDGEQFF. As DNA, the CDR3 is TGTGCCAGCAGCTTAGAGGGCCAGGGTGACGGTGAGCAGTTCTTC.

This chain links TRBV4-3 with TRBJ2-1, with D unclear. Germline loops: CDR1 LGHNA, CDR2 YSLEER. V was pared by 4 bases and J by 5 bases, with 9 bases between. This CDR3 is built from 13 residues. CDR3: CASSLSSDNEQFF. In DNA, the CDR3 is TGCGCCAGCAGCCTTTCTAGTGACAATGAGCAGTTCTTC.

The chain links TRBV5-1 to TRBJ2-7, with TRBD1 matching 11 bases. CDR1 is SGHRS, CDR2 YFSETQ, per germline. The CDR3 totals 17 residues. The J segment lost 0 bases and the V segment lost 4 bases, leaving 9 bases of the junction unmatched. CDR3 amino acids: CASSPGTGGINSYEQYF. The CDR3 coding sequence is TGCGCCAGCAGCCCCGGGACAGGGGGAATCAACTCCTACGAGCAGTACTTC.

This chain uses TRBV9 with TRBJ2-2, with 10 bases lining up with TRBD2. V shed 2 bases and J 1 base; nucleotides not matched to a gene: 5. Germline CDR1 and CDR2: SGDLS and YYNGEE. This CDR3 comprises 17 residues. The CDR3 is CASSVPSSGGNTGELFF. In nucleotides, the CDR3 is TGTGCCAGCAGCGTGCCGTCTAGCGGGGGGAACACCGGGGAGCTGTTTTTT.

This chain connects TRBV7-9 to TRBJ1-2; D remains ambiguous. The CDR3 covers 14 residues. The ends were cut back, 1 base at V and 8 bases at J, with 14 bases in the middle. Germline values: CDR1 SEHNR, CDR2 FQNEAQ (reference sequence). The CDR3 region has the DNA TGTGCCAGCAGCTTAGGTCCTGCCATCAGGGGCTACACCTTC. This codes for CASSLGPAIRGYTF.

The V call is TRBV10-1, the J call TRBJ1-4; D may be TRBD1 (6 bases). Per the germline V gene, CDR1 is WNHNN and CDR2 is SYGVQD (reference sequence). Trimming removed 5 bases at V and 2 bases at J, with 12 bases between. There are 15 residues in the CDR3. This CDR3 is CASSRTGTTNEKLFF. CDR3 coding DNA: TGCGCCAGCAGTAGAACAGGGACCACTAATGAAAAACTGTTTTTT.

The chain joins TRBV11-3 to TRBJ2-7; weak D call: TRBD2 (6 bases). The CDR3 runs 15 residues. V was trimmed by 5 bases and J by 0 bases, leaving 14 bases between them. Germline CDR1 reads SGHNT; CDR2 reads YENEEA. In DNA, the CDR3 is TGTGCCAGCAGCCGGGACTCGTCGAGCTCCTACGAGCAGTACTTC. Protein product: CASSRDSSSSYEQYF.

In DNA, the CDR3 is TGTGCCAGCGTTTTGGACAGCAGTGAAGCTTTCTTT. It specifies CASVLDSSEAFF. The gene calls are TRBV2 and TRBJ1-1; D is perhaps TRBD1 (6 bases). The V gene's germline CDR1 is SNHLY and CDR2 FYNNEI. Trimming pared 8 bases from V and 7 bases from J, leaving 14 bases between. The CDR3 covers 12 residues.

This clone was recorded once. The gene calls are TRBV7-6 and TRBJ2-7; TRBD2 matches 7 bases. CDR3 size: 15 residues. Germline trimming cut 4 bases from V and 2 bases from J; bases unmatched to any gene: 8. The germline V gene has CDR1 SGHVS and CDR2 FNYEAQ. The CDR3 sequence: CASSSVPGTTYEQYF. CDR3 nucleotide sequence: TGTGCCAGCAGCTCAGTCCCCGGGACTACCTACGAGCAGTACTTC.

The chain joins TRBV6-5 to TRBJ2-1, with 13 nucleotides matching TRBD2. Unmatched junction bases numbered 5, after V lost 8 bases and J lost 10 bases. This CDR3 contains 13 residues. From germline, CDR1 is MNHEY and CDR2 SVGAGI. Here the CDR3 DNA reads TGTGCCAGCTGGACTAGCGGGAGTTACGAGCAGTTCTTC. Translated: CASWTSGSYEQFF.

This clone was found a few times. The chain carries TRBV7-9 and TRBJ1-1; perhaps TRBD1 as D (5 bases). Germline values: CDR1 SEHNR, CDR2 FQNEAQ (reference sequence). The CDR3 runs 15 residues. V was pared by 6 bases and J by 10 bases, with 24 bases between. The chain's CDR3 is CASRKGGTDSMGAFF. The DNA of the CDR3 is TGTGCCAGCAGGAAAGGCGGGACCGACTCCATGGGAGCTTTCTTT.

This chain uses TRBV10-3 with TRBJ2-7; 7 bases are a match to TRBD2. CDR3 length: 12 residues. Germline CDR1 ENHRY, CDR2 SYGVKD. Losses at the gene ends were 9 bases for V and 6 bases for J; bases not matched to a gene: 8. CDR3 amino acids: CAMGGGSGEQYF. The CDR3 DNA follows: TGTGCCATGGGGGGGGGATCGGGCGAGCAGTACTTC.

This clone was detected once. The rearrangement joins TRBV29-1 to TRBJ2-5; unclear D gene. V lost 6 bases and J 5 bases, leaving 7 bases between the germline ends. Germline V gene data show CDR1 as SQVTM and CDR2 as ANQGSEA. The CDR3 covers 10 residues. The chain's CDR3 is CSVTWETQYF. The CDR3 DNA reads TGCAGCGTCACATGGGAGACCCAGTACTTC. The whole variable domain, remainder taken from reference TRBV29-1 and TRBJ2-5, is SAVISQKPSRDICQRGTSLTIQCQVDSQVTMMFWYRQQPGQSLTLIATANQGSEATYESGFVIDKFPISRPNLTFSTLTVSNMSPEDSSIYLCSVTWETQYFGPGTRLLVL.